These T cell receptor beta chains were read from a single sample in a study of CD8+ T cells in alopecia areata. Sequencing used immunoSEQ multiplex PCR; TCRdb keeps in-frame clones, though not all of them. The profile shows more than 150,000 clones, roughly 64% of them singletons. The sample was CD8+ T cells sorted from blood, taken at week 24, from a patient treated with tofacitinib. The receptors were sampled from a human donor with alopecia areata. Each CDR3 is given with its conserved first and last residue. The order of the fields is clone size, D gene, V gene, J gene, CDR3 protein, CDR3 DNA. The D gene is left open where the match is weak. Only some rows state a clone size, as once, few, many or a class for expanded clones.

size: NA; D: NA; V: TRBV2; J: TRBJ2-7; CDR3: CASSGPSEVGQYF; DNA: TGTGCCAGCTCGGGGCCGTCGGAGGTGGGGCAGTACTTC
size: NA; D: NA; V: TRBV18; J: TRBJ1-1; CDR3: CASSPGGDTEAFF; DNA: TGTGCCAGCTCACCAGGGGGGGACACTGAAGCTTTCTTT
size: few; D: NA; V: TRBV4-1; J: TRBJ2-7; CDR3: CASSQGEGADEQYF; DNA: TGCGCCAGCAGCCAGGGGGAGGGGGCCGACGAGCAGTACTTC
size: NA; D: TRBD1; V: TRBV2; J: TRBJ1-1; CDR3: CASSAGGADTEAFF; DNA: TGTGCCAGCAGTGCAGGGGGCGCGGACACTGAAGCTTTCTTT
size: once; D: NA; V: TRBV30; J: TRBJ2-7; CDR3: CAWSAVDNEQYF; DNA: TGTGCCTGGAGTGCTGTGGACAACGAGCAGTACTTC
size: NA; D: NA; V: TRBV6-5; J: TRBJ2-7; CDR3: CASSSGRSSYEQYF; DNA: TGTGCCAGCAGTTCCGGACGGTCCTCCTACGAGCAGTACTTC
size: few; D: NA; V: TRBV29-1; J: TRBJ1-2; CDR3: CSVEGDYGYTF; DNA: TGCAGCGTTGAAGGGGACTATGGCTACACCTTC
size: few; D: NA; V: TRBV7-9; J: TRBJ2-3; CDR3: CASSLVGGEPDTQYF; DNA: TGTGCCAGCAGCTTAGTTGGTGGGGAGCCAGATACGCAGTATTTT
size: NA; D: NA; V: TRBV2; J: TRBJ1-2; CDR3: CASSEQDGIYGYTF; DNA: TGTGCCAGCAGTGAACAGGACGGCATCTATGGCTACACCTTC
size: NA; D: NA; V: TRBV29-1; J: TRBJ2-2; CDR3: CSVAQGGSVGELFF; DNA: TGCAGCGTTGCGCAGGGGGGATCAGTCGGGGAGCTGTTTTTT
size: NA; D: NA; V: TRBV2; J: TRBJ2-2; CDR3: CASSDPGPGGELFF; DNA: TGTGCCAGCAGTGACCCGGGCCCGGGTGGGGAGCTGTTTTTT
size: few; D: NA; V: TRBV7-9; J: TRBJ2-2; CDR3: CASSPPAIGTGELFF; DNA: TGTGCCAGCAGTCCCCCGGCAATTGGGACCGGGGAGCTGTTTTTT
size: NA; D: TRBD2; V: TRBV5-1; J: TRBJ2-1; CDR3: CASSLEGTSANEQFF; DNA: TGCGCCAGCAGCTTGGAGGGGACTAGCGCCAATGAGCAGTTCTTC
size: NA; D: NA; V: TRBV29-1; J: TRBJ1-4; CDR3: CSVTKGDLREKLFF; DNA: TGCAGCGTTACAAAAGGGGACCTGCGAGAAAAACTGTTTTTT
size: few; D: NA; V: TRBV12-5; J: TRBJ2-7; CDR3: CASGRNYEQYF; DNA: TGTGCTAGTGGCAGGAACTACGAGCAGTACTTC
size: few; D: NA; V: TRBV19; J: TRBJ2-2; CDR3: CASSTFPVPNTGELFF; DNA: TGTGCCAGTAGTACCTTCCCGGTCCCGAACACCGGGGAGCTGTTTTTT
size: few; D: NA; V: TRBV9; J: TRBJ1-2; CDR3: CASSVGQEETF; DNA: TGTGCCAGCAGCGTTGGGCAGGAAGAGACCTTC
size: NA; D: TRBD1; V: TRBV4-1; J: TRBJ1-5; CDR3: CASSQEEPGGHQPQHF; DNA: TGCGCCAGCAGCCAAGAAGAACCAGGGGGTCATCAGCCCCAGCATTTT
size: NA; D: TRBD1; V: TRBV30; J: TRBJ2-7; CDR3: CAWSGTGVEQYF; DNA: TGTGCCTGGAGTGGGACAGGGGTGGAGCAGTACTTC
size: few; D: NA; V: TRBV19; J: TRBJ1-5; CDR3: CASSMISNQPQHF; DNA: TGTGCCAGTAGTATGATCAGCAATCAGCCCCAGCATTTT
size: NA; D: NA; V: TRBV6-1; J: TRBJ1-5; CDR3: CASSQKTGIQPQHF; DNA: TGTGCCAGCAGTCAAAAAACAGGGATTCAGCCCCAGCATTTT
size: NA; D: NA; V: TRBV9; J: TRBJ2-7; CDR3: CASSGSSYEQYF; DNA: TGTGCCAGCAGCGGTAGCTCCTACGAGCAGTACTTC
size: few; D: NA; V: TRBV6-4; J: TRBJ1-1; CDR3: CASSVPLSAGNTEAFF; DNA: TGTGCCAGCAGCGTTCCTTTATCAGCGGGGAACACTGAAGCTTTCTTT
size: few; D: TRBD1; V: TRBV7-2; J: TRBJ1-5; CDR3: CASSLRDRGQPQHF; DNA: TGTGCCAGCAGCTTGAGAGACAGGGGCCAGCCCCAGCATTTT
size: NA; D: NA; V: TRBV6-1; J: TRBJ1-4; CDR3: CASSEGRINEKLFF; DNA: TGTGCCAGCAGTGAGGGACGGATTAATGAAAAACTGTTTTTT
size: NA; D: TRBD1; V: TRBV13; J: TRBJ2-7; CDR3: CASSSRQGAVEQYF; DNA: TGTGCCAGCAGCTCAAGACAGGGGGCGGTCGAGCAGTACTTC
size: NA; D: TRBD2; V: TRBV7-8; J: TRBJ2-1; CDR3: CASSSLPGLAEYNEQFF; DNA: TGTGCCAGCAGCTCCCTACCGGGACTAGCGGAATACAATGAGCAGTTCTTC
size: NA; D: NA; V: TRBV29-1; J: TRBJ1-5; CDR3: CSVEDTGGRRNQPQHF; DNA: TGCAGCGTTGAAGATACGGGGGGGAGGAGGAATCAGCCCCAGCATTTT
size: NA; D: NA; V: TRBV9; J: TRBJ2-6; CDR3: CASSVGAGANVLTF; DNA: TGTGCCAGCAGCGTAGGAGCTGGGGCCAACGTCCTGACTTTC
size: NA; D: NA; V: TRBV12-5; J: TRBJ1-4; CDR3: CASGLARTIFF; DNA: TGTGCTAGTGGTTTGGCCCGGACTATCTTTTTT
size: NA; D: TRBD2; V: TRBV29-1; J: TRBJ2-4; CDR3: CSVEDPGRTSGASNIQYF; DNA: TGCAGCGTTGAAGATCCGGGGCGGACTAGCGGGGCTTCAAACATTCAGTACTTC
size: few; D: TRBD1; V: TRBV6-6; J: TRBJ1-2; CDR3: CASSSIGTGKYGYTF; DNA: TGTGCCAGCAGCTCAATCGGGACAGGGAAGTATGGCTACACCTTC
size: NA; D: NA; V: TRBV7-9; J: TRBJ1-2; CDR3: CASSYWYGYTF; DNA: TGTGCCAGCAGCTACTGGTATGGCTACACCTTC
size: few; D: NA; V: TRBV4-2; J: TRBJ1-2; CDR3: CASSQDQRPSILNGYTF; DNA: TGTGCCAGCAGCCAAGATCAACGACCGAGTATCCTAAATGGCTACACCTTC
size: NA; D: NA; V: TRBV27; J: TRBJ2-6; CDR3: CASMGFGANVLTF; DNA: TGTGCCAGCATGGGATTTGGGGCCAACGTCCTGACTTTC
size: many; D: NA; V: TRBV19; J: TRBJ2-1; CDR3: CASSMGVDWMYEQFF; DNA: TGTGCCAGTAGTATGGGGGTAGACTGGATGTATGAGCAGTTCTTC
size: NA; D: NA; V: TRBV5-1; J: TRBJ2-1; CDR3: CASSLGRVGDPNNEQFF; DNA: TGCGCCAGCAGCCTGGGGCGCGTGGGGGATCCTAACAATGAGCAGTTCTTC
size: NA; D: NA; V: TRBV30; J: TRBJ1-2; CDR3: CARGAVYGYTF; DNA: TGTGCCCGCGGGGCAGTCTATGGCTACACCTTC
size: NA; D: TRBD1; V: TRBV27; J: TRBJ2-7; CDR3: CASSSHPGTETYEQYF; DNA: TGTGCCAGCAGTTCGCATCCCGGGACAGAAACCTACGAGCAGTACTTC
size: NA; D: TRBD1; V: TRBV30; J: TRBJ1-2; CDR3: CAWSYTGTGIYGYTF; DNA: TGTGCCTGGAGCTACACCGGGACAGGGATCTATGGCTACACCTTC
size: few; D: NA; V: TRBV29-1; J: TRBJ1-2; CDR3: CSVEDYGYTF; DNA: TGCAGCGTTGAAGACTATGGCTACACCTTC
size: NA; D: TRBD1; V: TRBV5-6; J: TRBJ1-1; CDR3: CASSFGQGRGEAFF; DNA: TGTGCCAGCAGCTTCGGACAGGGGCGAGGGGAAGCTTTCTTT
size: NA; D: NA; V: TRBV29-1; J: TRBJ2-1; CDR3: CSVRTGSNSYNEQFF; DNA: TGCAGCGTAAGAACAGGGTCTAACTCCTACAATGAGCAGTTCTTC
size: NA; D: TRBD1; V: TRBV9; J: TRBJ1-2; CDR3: CASSVVGGTGVVEHYGYTF; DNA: TGTGCCAGCAGCGTAGTGGGCGGGACAGGGGTTGTGGAGCACTATGGCTACACCTTC
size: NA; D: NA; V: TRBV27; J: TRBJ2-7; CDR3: CASSPYSQVYSPYEQYF; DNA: TGTGCCAGCAGTCCCTACTCACAGGTTTATTCTCCCTACGAGCAGTACTTC
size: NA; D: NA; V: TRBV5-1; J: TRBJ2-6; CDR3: CASSLARYSGANVLTF; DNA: TGCGCCAGCAGCTTGGCGCGATACTCTGGGGCCAACGTCCTGACTTTC
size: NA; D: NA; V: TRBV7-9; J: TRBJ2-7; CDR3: CASSRTGPEQYF; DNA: TGTGCCAGCAGCCGCACAGGGCCCGAGCAGTACTTC
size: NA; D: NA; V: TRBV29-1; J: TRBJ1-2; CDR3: CSVEKPGATYGYTF; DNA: TGCAGCGTTGAAAAGCCGGGGGCCACCTATGGCTACACCTTC
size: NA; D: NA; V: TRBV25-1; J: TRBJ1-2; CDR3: CATLFYGYTF; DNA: TGTGCCACCCTATTCTATGGCTACACCTTC
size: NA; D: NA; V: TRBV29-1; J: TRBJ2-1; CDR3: CSVDPFSYNEQFF; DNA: TGCAGCGTTGACCCATTCTCCTACAATGAGCAGTTCTTC
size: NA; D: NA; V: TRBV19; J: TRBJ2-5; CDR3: CAEPEGTQYF; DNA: TGTGCCGAACCGGAGGGTACCCAGTACTTC
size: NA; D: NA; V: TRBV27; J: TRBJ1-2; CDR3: CASRREGDGGYTF; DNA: TGTGCCAGCAGACGCGAAGGCGACGGTGGCTACACCTTC